The 4 T cell receptor beta chains below were found in one sample sequenced in a study of blood T cells in healthy people across ages. The use of a sample-barcoded 5' primer and a J-beta primer mix characterized a second PCR of about 7 to 12 cycles. TCRdb called the 5' RACE reads again in MiXCR, with one record for every CDR3 protein. The repertoire includes approximately 1.5 million distinct CDR3 sequences, around 36% of them detected once, and 11% sits in the top ten. The sequenced material came from blood. The receptors originated from a woman aged 25 to 39 in good health.

The count of this clonotype is one. The J gene is TRBJ2-6, the V gene TRBV27; TRBD1 agrees at 9 bases. Germline V gene sequence: CDR1 MNHEY, CDR2 SMNVEV (reference sequence). After removal of 5 bases from V and 0 bases from J, the junction contained 5 bases not matched to a gene. The CDR3 sequence is 17 residues long. CDR3 amino acids: CASSGTGIISGANVLTF. The DNA of the CDR3 is TGTGCCAGCAGTGGGACAGGGATCATCTCTGGGGCCAACGTCCTGACTTTC. Full variable domain (remainder filled in from reference TRBV27 and TRBJ2-6): EAQVTQNPRYLITVTGKKLTVTCSQNMNHEYMSWYRQDPGLGLRQIYYSMNVEVTDKGDVPEGYKVSRKEKRNFPLILESPSPNQTSLYFCASSGTGIISGANVLTFGAGSRLTVL.

In its sample, this clonotype was seen many times. The gene calls are TRBV12-3 or TRBV12-4 and TRBJ1-5, with a tentative D call TRBD1 (5 bases). V was trimmed by 5 bases and J by 9 bases, leaving 14 bases between them. This CDR3 comprises 13 residues. DNA for the CDR3: TGTGCCAGCAGTCGCCCTCCGGGGCTGCCCCAGCATTTT. It encodes CASSRPPGLPQHF.

This chain links TRBV27 with TRBJ1-1; D not certain. Trimming pared 6 bases from V and 0 bases from J, leaving 17 bases between. This CDR3 comprises 16 residues. Germline V gives CDR1 MNHEY, CDR2 SMNVEV (reference sequence). The CDR3 loop reads CASSLQWEVMNTEAFF. CDR3 DNA: TGTGCCAGCAGCCTACAGTGGGAGGTCATGAACACTGAAGCTTTCTTT.

This sequence joins TRBV28 and TRBJ1-2; possible D gene TRBD1, 5 bases. V was shortened by 1 base and J by 2 bases, with 8 bases between the two germline ends. CDR3 length: 14 amino acids. Germline lookup yields CDR1 MDHEN and CDR2 SYDVKM. The CDR3 region is CASSLSRENYGYTF. CDR3 nucleotides: TGTGCCAGCAGTTTATCCAGGGAGAACTATGGCTACACCTTC.